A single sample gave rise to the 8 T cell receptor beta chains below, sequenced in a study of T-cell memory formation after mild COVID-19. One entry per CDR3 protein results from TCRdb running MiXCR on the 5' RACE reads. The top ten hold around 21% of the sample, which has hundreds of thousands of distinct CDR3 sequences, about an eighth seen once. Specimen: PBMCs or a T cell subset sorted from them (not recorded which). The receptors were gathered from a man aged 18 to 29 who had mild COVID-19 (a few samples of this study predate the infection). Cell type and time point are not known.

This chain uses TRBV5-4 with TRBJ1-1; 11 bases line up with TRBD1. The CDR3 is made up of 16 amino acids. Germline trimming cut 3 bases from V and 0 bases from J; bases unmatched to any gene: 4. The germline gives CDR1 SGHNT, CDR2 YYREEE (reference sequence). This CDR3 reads CASSSGQGAMNTEAFF. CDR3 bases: TGTGCCAGCAGCTCAGGACAGGGGGCCATGAACACTGAAGCTTTCTTT.

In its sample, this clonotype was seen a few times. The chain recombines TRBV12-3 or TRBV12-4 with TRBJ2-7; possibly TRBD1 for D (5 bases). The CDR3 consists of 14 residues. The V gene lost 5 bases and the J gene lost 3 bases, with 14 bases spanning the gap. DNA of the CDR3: TGTGCCAGCAGTCAAGGGGCTACCTTCTACGAGCAGTACTTC. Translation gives CASSQGATFYEQYF.

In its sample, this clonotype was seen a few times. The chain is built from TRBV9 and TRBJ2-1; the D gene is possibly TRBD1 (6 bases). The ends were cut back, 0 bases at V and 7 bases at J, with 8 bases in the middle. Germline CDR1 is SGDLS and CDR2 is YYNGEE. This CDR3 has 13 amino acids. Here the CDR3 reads CASSVGRGNEQFF. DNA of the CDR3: TGTGCCAGCAGCGTAGGAAGGGGGAATGAGCAGTTCTTC.

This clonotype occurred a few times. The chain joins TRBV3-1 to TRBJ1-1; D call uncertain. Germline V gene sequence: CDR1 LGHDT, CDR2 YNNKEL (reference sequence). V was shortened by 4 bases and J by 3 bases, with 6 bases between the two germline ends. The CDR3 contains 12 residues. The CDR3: CASSPSDTEAFF. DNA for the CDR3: TGTGCCAGCAGCCCGTCGGACACTGAAGCTTTCTTT.

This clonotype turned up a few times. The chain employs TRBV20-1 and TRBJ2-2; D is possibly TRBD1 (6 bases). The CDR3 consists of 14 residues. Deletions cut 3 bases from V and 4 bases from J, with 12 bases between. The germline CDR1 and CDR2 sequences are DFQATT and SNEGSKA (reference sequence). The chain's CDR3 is CSASYQGFTGELFF. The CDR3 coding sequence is TGCAGTGCTAGTTATCAGGGGTTCACCGGGGAGCTGTTTTTT.

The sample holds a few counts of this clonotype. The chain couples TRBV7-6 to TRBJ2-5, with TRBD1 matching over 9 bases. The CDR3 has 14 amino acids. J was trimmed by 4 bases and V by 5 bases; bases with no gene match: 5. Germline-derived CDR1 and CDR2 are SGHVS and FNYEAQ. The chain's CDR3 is CASSRDRGGETQYF. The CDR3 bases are TGTGCCAGCAGCCGTGACAGGGGGGGAGAGACCCAGTACTTC.

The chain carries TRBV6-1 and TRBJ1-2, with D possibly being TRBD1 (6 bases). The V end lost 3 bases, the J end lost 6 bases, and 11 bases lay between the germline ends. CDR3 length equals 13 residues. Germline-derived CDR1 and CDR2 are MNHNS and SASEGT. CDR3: CASSDRGLDGYTF. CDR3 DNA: TGTGCCAGCAGTGACCGGGGGCTGGATGGCTACACCTTC.

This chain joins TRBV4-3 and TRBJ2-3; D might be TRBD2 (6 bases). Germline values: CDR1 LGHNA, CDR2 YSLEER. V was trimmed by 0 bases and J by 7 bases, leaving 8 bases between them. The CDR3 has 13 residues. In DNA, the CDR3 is TGCGCCAGCAGCCAAGACGGCGGGAATACGCAGTATTTT. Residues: CASSQDGGNTQYF.